The 23 T cell receptor beta chains given below trace back to one sample, sequenced in a study of OX40 agonist ivuxolimab in advanced cancers. Sequencing was performed with immunoSEQ multiplex PCR; in TCRdb, only in-frame clones are kept and a portion is missing. The table includes about 58,000 clones, about 81% detected once. This specimen consisted of CD4+ or CD8+ T cells sorted from blood, obtained in a trial of the OX40 agonist ivuxolimab. The receptors originated from an adult with an advanced solid tumor such as melanoma, head and neck, liver or kidney cancer.

The rearrangement joins TRBV7-7 to TRBJ2-3; perhaps TRBD2 as D (5 bases). Germline loops: CDR1 SSHAT, CDR2 FNYEAQ (reference sequence). Trimming took 5 bases from V and 3 from J, leaving 9 bases between them. CDR3 size: 13 residues. The CDR3 nucleotides read TGTGCCAGCAGCCGAACTAGAACAGATACGCAGTATTTT. As protein: CASSRTRTDTQYF.

This clone was counted only a few times. V and J are TRBV5-1 and TRBJ2-3; no clear D gene. The CDR3 consists of 12 residues. The V end was cut by 1 base, the J end by 6 bases, with 6 bases between. Germline CDR1 and CDR2: SGHRS and YFSETQ. CDR3 sequence reads: CASSLYQDTQYF. The CDR3 DNA reads as TGCGCCAGCAGCTTGTATCAGGATACGCAGTATTTT.

The V call is TRBV19, the J call TRBJ2-1, with D perhaps matching TRBD2 (6 bases). The CDR3 contains 17 residues. V shed 6 bases and J shed 5 bases, with 23 bases lying between them. Germline V gene sequence: CDR1 LNHDA, CDR2 SQIVND (reference sequence). CDR3 nucleotides: TGTGCCAGTAGGCTAGATGGCGGGGCTAGCGTAGACAATGAGCAGTTCTTC. Amino acid sequence: CASRLDGGASVDNEQFF.

The V and J genes are TRBV27 and TRBJ2-3; 7 bases map to TRBD2. Trimming took 4 bases from V and 3 from J; bases not matched to a gene: 7. This CDR3 is built from 15 residues. CDR1 is MNHEY, CDR2 SMNVEV, per germline (reference sequence). The CDR3 DNA follows: TGTGCCAGCAGTTCGTGGACTAGTCAGACAGATACGCAGTATTTT. It is translated as CASSSWTSQTDTQYF.

The rearrangement links TRBV6-6 to TRBJ2-7; no firm D call. This CDR3 spans 13 amino acids. Germline V gives CDR1 MNHNY, CDR2 SVGAGI (reference sequence). The ends were cut back, 5 bases at V and 3 bases at J, with 11 bases in the middle. CDR3 in amino acids: CASSPGSFYEQYF. DNA for the CDR3: TGTGCCAGCAGTCCCGGGTCCTTCTACGAGCAGTACTTC.

The CDR3 spells CASSQGEGVDTQYF. The CDR3 region has the DNA TGTGCCAGCAGCCAGGGGGAGGGGGTAGATACGCAGTATTTT. The V call is TRBV7-3, the J call TRBJ2-3; D may be TRBD1 or TRBD2 (7 bases each). The CDR3 is 14 residues long. From germline, CDR1 is SGHTA and CDR2 FQGTGA. The V end was cut by 5 bases, the J end by 5 bases, with 14 bases between.

This sequence joins TRBV9 and TRBJ2-5, with 8 bases identical to TRBD2. J was trimmed by 5 bases and V by 0 bases; bases with no gene match: 6. Germline CDR1 SGDLS, CDR2 YYNGEE. The CDR3 extends over 15 amino acids. The CDR3, as DNA: TGTGCCAGCAGCGTAGATCGGGGGGGCCGTGAGACCCAGTACTTC. Its protein product is CASSVDRGGRETQYF.

The rearrangement joins TRBV7-8 to TRBJ2-3; D is possibly TRBD1 or TRBD2 (5 bases each). Germline CDR1 reads SGHVS; CDR2 reads FQNEAQ. This CDR3 region has 15 residues. The V end lost 2 bases, the J end lost 0 bases, and 9 bases lay between the germline ends. CDR3 sequence reads: CASSLRGASTDTQYF. CDR3 nucleotides: TGTGCCAGCAGCTTAAGAGGGGCTAGCACAGATACGCAGTATTTT.

This clone was seen once. The rearrangement joins TRBV6-5 to TRBJ2-3, with 9 positions matching TRBD2. The CDR3 is 15 amino acids. Germline CDR1 MNHEY, CDR2 SVGAGI. Trimming took 2 bases from V and 1 from J; bases not matched to a gene: 1. CDR3 coding DNA: TGTGCCAGCAGTTACAGGACTAGCGGCACAGATACGCAGTATTTT. Encoded protein: CASSYRTSGTDTQYF.

The V gene is TRBV5-8, the J gene TRBJ2-7; 9 bases are shared with TRBD1. CDR1 and CDR2 (germline): SGHTS, YDEGEE. This CDR3 region has 14 residues. V lost 0 bases and J lost 5; bases outside the gene matches: 3. The CDR3 sequence: CASSLDRGRDEQYF. CDR3 bases: TGTGCCAGCAGCTTGGACAGGGGGCGCGACGAGCAGTACTTC.

This sequence joins TRBV27 and TRBJ1-4; D is possibly TRBD1 (5 bases). CDR1 and CDR2 (germline): MNHEY, SMNVEV (reference sequence). This CDR3 is built from 12 residues. The V end lost 8 bases, the J end lost 9 bases, and 13 bases lay between the germline ends. In DNA, the CDR3 is TGTGCCAGCGGGGGACTAAGGCAAAAACTGTTTTTT. The encoded protein is CASGGLRQKLFF.

The chain links TRBV18 to TRBJ1-1; D is undetermined. Trimming shortened V by 3 bases and J by 0 bases, and 11 bases separated the two germline ends. Germline V gene sequence: CDR1 KGHSH, CDR2 LQKENI. This CDR3 has 15 amino acids. Here the CDR3 DNA reads TGTGCCAGCTCACCCTCTAGGAGCCTGAACACTGAAGCTTTCTTT. The encoded protein is CASSPSRSLNTEAFF.

This chain joins TRBV5-1 and TRBJ1-1; no firm D call. This CDR3 region has 14 residues. Trimming stripped 0 bases from V and 1 base from J, with 7 bases between. CDR1 is SGHRS, CDR2 YFSETQ, per germline. The CDR3 DNA is TGCGCCAGCAGCTTGGCTCCGGGGAACACTGAAGCTTTCTTT. This codes for CASSLAPGNTEAFF.

This clone was detected a few times. Other DNA sequences from this sample encode an identical CDR3 as well. The V call is TRBV5-1, the J call TRBJ1-3; D remains ambiguous. Trimming removed 0 bases at V and 0 bases at J, with 10 bases between. Looked up from germline, CDR1 is SGHRS and CDR2 is YFSETQ. The CDR3 has 16 residues. CDR3 in amino acids: CASSLALSSSGNTIYF. The CDR3 DNA sequence: TGCGCCAGCAGCTTGGCCTTGTCATCCTCTGGAAACACCATATATTTT.

The V and J genes are TRBV5-1 and TRBJ2-4, with TRBD1 matching over 7 bases. J was trimmed by 6 bases and V by 1 base; bases with no gene match: 10. Germline V CDR1 and CDR2: SGHRS, YFSETQ. The CDR3 sequence is 16 residues long. CDR3 in amino acids: CASSLPTGNDRNIQYF. For the CDR3, the DNA is TGCGCCAGCAGCTTGCCGACAGGGAACGACAGAAACATTCAGTACTTC.

This clone was counted a few times. V and J are TRBV12-2 and TRBJ2-7. TRBV12-2 has pseudogene status. The CDR3 length is 17 residues. The CDR3 loop reads CASRLESGPGPSYEQYF. CDR3 coding DNA: TGTGCAAGTCGCTTAGAAAGTGGGCCGGGCCCTTCCTACGAGCAGTACTTC.

The chain joins TRBV18 to TRBJ2-4; tentative D call: TRBD1 (6 bases). Germline CDR1 is KGHSH and CDR2 is LQKENI. The CDR3 has 15 amino acids. V was shortened by 0 bases and J by 6 bases, with 12 bases between the two germline ends. Here the CDR3 DNA reads TGTGCCAGCTCACCACCTAGCCAGGGGAGAAACATTCAGTACTTC. Amino acid sequence: CASSPPSQGRNIQYF.

Turning to this clone: The germline gene is not matched at one end of the junction; a read error may be the cause. The CDR3, as DNA: TGTGCCAGCAGTACGGGACTGGGCGAGGTCTTC. Its translation: CASSTGLGEVF. V is TRBV6-5 and J is TRBJ2-1; possibly TRBD2 for D (6 bases). There are 11 residues in the CDR3. The germline V gene encodes CDR1 MNHEY and CDR2 SVGAGI.

The V gene is TRBV5-4, the J gene TRBJ2-5; unclear D gene. With 5 bases removed from V and 0 bases from J, the gap between germline ends came to 11 bases. The CDR3 spans 14 residues. Germline V gene data show CDR1 as SGHNT and CDR2 as YYREEE (reference sequence). The CDR3 bases are TGTGCCAGCAGTGCCATGAGAAACCAAGAGACCCAGTACTTC. It codes for CASSAMRNQETQYF.

The chain employs TRBV19 and TRBJ2-3; a possible D gene is TRBD1 (6 bases). Germline loops: CDR1 LNHDA, CDR2 SQIVND (reference sequence). Trimming removed 3 bases from V and 0 bases from J, with 13 bases in between. CDR3 length: 16 residues. CDR3 DNA sequence: TGTGCCAGTAGTATCGGTGGGACACTTAGCACAGATACGCAGTATTTT. This encodes CASSIGGTLSTDTQYF.

This rearrangement joins TRBV15 to TRBJ2-5, with 11 bases matching TRBD1. This CDR3 is 16 amino acids long. V shed 6 bases, J shed 3 bases, and the junction held 9 bases outside the gene matches. CDR1 and CDR2 from the germline V gene are LNHNV and YYDKDF (reference sequence). The CDR3 region has the DNA TGTGCCACCAGAAGATACGGGACAGGGGGAGAAGAGACCCAGTACTTC. Its protein product is CATRRYGTGGEETQYF.

The chain is built from TRBV6-1 and TRBJ2-5; possibly TRBD2 for D (7 bases). In germline, CDR1 is MNHNS, CDR2 SASEGT. This CDR3 has 16 residues. With 1 base removed from V and 5 bases from J, the gap between germline ends came to 17 bases. CDR3 DNA: TGTGCCAGCAGTGAAGGCGTCGGGGGGCGGGCGGAGACCCAGTACTTC. It specifies CASSEGVGGRAETQYF.

The chain has TRBV9 and TRBJ1-3; D gene uncertain. Deletions cut 0 bases from V and 4 bases from J, with 8 bases between. This CDR3 spans 14 amino acids. The germline gives CDR1 SGDLS, CDR2 YYNGEE. CDR3 bases: TGTGCCAGCAGCGTAGAGAGGACGGGAAACACCATATATTTT. It codes for CASSVERTGNTIYF.